The T cell receptor beta chain described here comes from a study of human T cells and chemical hapten exposure listed by TCRdb under 2021. For the study in its entirety: For sensitization, 2% DPC in acetone was applied to a 2 cm by 2 cm area of upper inner arm skin. Throughout the roughly 24-week study period, patients were also given weekly therapeutic DPC doses on the scalp. Patch testing was performed on the upper back with Finn chambers containing 0.01% DPC, and the patch tests were scored after 6 days according to International Contact Dermatitis Research Group standards. Most of the patients in the cohort were female, and the cohort covered alopecia areata with under or over 50% scalp involvement, alopecia totalis and alopecia universalis. Libraries were combined into a pool for sequencing, and differences in TCR yield between samples came mainly from small differences in library volumes within the pool. In alopecia patients, the study followed how the peripheral blood TCR repertoire changed in vivo over primary and secondary sensitization to diphenylcyclopropenone (DPC), a hapten. Blood was sampled from patients pre-sensitization (week 0) and at 2, 6 and about 24 weeks after DPC sensitization. Nearly 30 alopecia patients provided blood for TCR sequencing at one to four time points (pre-sensitization, 2, 6 and 24 weeks).

In its sample, this clonotype was seen a few times. It lacks a known antigen. No quality values exist for individual bases; no much larger clone is one base distant. On the study overall, not on this receptor specifically: DPC sensitization did not change the number of TCRs with a frequency above 1 in 1000, and there was no evidence of changes in global repertoire structure. Compared with pre-sensitization or healthy control sets, expanded TCRs formed significantly more large CDR3 similarity clusters, which is consistent with antigen-driven responses. All patients had alopecia, a presumed autoimmune disease, so their immune response might differ from that of healthy individuals. After repeated subsampling, changes were observed in the strength of the expansion versus patch-test correlation and in the threshold at which the correlation became significant. A positive correlation was found between the number of PT1 expanded TCRs and patch test score, with significance reached at thresholds 8, 16 and 32 but not 4.

Library preparation was by RACE. The instrument was a NextSeq 500. Library preparation attached unique molecular identifiers to individual cDNA molecules for quantitative, reproducible TCR counting. Both TCR alpha and TCR beta chains were sequenced from each blood RNA sample. Concerning the study's data processing: The median number of TCRs per sample was 90,000 to 100,000, ranging from 23,224 to 690,600. V, J and CDR3 annotation of the TCR reads was performed with the Decombinator software suite. For PS versus PT1 abundance plots, all samples were subsampled to the same number of TCRs (28,000). TCRs were defined as expanded if absent before sensitization and observed at least eight times at the 2-week time point. Starting from the raw public reads, TCRdb applied fastp trimming at Q25, assembled clones with MiXCR and retained in-frame beta chains. All rows with the same CDR3 protein become a single entry with the most common DNA and genes. The V and J calls were determined by TCRdb, not by the authors. This sample holds approximately 320,000 distinct CDR3 sequences; approximately 5% were observed only once. About 8.2% of the sample comes from the top ten.

What the time point label conveys for this sample: pre-sensitization, week 0. The treatment or condition label, as the study defines it: therapeutic diphenylcyclopropenone sensitization with weekly scalp DPC. At every patch-test visit, the blood draw took place before the patch test was put on. Patients were considered eligible if aged 18 to 70, diagnosed with alopecia and deemed suitable for DPC therapy, and patients were excluded if pregnant. Total RNA was extracted from unfractionated whole blood that had been collected in Tempus Blood RNA tubes. The specimen was whole blood, collected in connection with sensitization to the hapten diphenylcyclopropenone (DPC). The source is a woman between 18 and 29 years old with alopecia areata. Some clones in this sample may be carry-over from other donors' samples.

The CDR3 is CASTDGNSPLHF. The DNA reads TGTGCCAGCACAGATGGGAATTCACCCCTCCACTTT. The rearranged segments are TRBV6-5 and TRBJ1-6, with the D gene call left open. The CDR3 holds 12 amino acids from the cysteine to the phenylalanine. Only the CDR3 portion is preserved as DNA: 36 bases, with reading frame beginning at the first base. V is reduced by 7 bases and J by 7 bases, leaving a spacing of 8 bases between them. CDR1 and CDR2 are drawn from the germline V gene: MNHEY, SVGAGI.